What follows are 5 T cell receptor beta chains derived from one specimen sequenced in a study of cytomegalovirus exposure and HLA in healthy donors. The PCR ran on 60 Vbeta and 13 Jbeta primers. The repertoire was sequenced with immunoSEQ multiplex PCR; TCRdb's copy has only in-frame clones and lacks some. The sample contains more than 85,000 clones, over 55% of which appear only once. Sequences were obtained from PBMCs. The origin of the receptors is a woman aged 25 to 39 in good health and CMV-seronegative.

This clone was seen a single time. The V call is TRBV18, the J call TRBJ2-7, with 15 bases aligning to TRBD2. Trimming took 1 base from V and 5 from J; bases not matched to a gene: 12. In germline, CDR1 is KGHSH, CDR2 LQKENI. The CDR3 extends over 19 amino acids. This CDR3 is CASSPRPGLAGGLTNEQYF. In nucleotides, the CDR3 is TGTGCCAGCTCACCACGTCCGGGACTAGCGGGGGGCCTCACTAACGAGCAGTACTTC.

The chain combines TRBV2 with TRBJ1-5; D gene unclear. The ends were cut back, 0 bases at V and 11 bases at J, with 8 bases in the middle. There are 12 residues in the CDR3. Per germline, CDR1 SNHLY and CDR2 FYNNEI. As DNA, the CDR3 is TGTGCCAGCAGTGAAGCCGGTCGGTCCCAGCATTTT. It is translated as CASSEAGRSQHF.

The CDR3: CASRGVDYGYTF. The CDR3 nucleotides read TGTGCCAGCAGGGGAGTTGACTATGGCTACACCTTC. The V gene is TRBV25-1, the J gene TRBJ1-2; D is ambiguous. Trimming removed 6 bases at V and 3 bases at J, with 8 bases between. Germline assignment: CDR1 MGHDK and CDR2 SYGVNS. The CDR3 runs 12 residues.

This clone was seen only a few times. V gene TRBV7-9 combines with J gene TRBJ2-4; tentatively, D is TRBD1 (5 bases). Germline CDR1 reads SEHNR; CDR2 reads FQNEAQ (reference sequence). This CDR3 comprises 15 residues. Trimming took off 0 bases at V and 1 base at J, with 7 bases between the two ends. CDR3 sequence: CASSLARAAKNIQYF. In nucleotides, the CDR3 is TGTGCCAGCAGCTTAGCCAGGGCGGCCAAAAACATTCAGTACTTC.

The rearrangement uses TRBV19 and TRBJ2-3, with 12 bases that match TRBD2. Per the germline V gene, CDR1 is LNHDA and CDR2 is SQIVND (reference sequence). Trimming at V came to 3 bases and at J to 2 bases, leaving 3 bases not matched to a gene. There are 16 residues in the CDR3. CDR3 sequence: CASSMTSGGTTDTQYF. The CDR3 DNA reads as TGTGCCAGTAGTATGACTAGCGGGGGAACCACAGATACGCAGTATTTT.